This passage covers 24 T cell receptor beta chains from one sample sequenced in a study of blood T cell repertoires in COVID-19. Sequenced by immunoSEQ multiplex PCR; TCRdb stores in-frame clones only, minus some. In the table there are about 100,000 clones, about 79% of which are singletons. The sample taken for sequencing was peripheral blood. The receptors were gathered from a woman older than 75 with active or convalescent COVID-19.

This sequence joins TRBV29-1 and TRBJ1-1; TRBD1 agrees at 7 bases. The CDR3 extends over 12 amino acids. Germline loops: CDR1 SQVTM, CDR2 ANQGSEA. After removal of 8 bases from V and 1 base from J, the junction contained 4 bases not matched to a gene. DNA of the CDR3: TGCAGCTCTTGGACAGGGAACACTGAAGCTTTCTTT. This gives the protein CSSWTGNTEAFF.

The chain is built from TRBV11-1 and TRBJ2-7; TRBD2 might be the D (6 bases). Germline CDR1 and CDR2: SGHAT and FQDESV (reference sequence). This CDR3 spans 16 amino acids. The V and J ends lost 1 base and 1 base respectively, with 14 bases between them. CDR3 residues: CASSLGTGGTSYEQYF. The CDR3 nucleotides are TGTGCCAGCAGCTTAGGTACCGGCGGGACTTCCTACGAGCAGTACTTC.

This chain links TRBV27 with TRBJ2-1; weak D call: TRBD1 (6 bases). The CDR3 runs to 14 residues. Trimming removed 5 bases from V and 7 bases from J, with 15 bases in between. The germline CDR1 and CDR2 sequences are MNHEY and SMNVEV (reference sequence). Here the CDR3 reads CASSLRRGLNEQFF. CDR3 nucleotides: TGTGCCAGCAGTCTACGCAGGGGTTTGAATGAGCAGTTCTTC.

This clone was counted between two and nine times. J is TRBJ2-1 and V is TRBV6-1; 9 bases align to TRBD1. The CDR3 loop spans 19 amino acids. CDR1 and CDR2 (germline): MNHNS, SASEGT. The V gene end was trimmed by 4 bases and the J gene end by 7 bases; junction bases not matched to a gene: 20. The DNA of the CDR3 is TGTGCCAGCAGTGTGAGAATTTATACCGGGACAGGGATCCCGAATGAGCAGTTCTTC. Protein sequence: CASSVRIYTGTGIPNEQFF.

The chain recombines TRBV28 with TRBJ1-5, with TRBD1 identical over 10 bases. CDR1 MDHEN and CDR2 SYDVKM come from the germline V gene. This CDR3 comprises 15 residues. Germline trimming cut 6 bases from V and 4 bases from J; bases unmatched to any gene: 6. The CDR3: CASRTGTGENQPQHF. Here the CDR3 DNA reads TGTGCCAGCAGGACCGGGACAGGGGAGAATCAGCCCCAGCATTTT.

The chain carries TRBV28 and TRBJ2-7, with 11 bases matching TRBD2. CDR1 is MDHEN, CDR2 SYDVKM, per germline. The ends lost 7 bases at V and 8 bases at J; junction bases unmatched: 13. The CDR3 sequence is 15 residues long. CDR3 residues: CASTLGTSGRRQQYF. The CDR3 nucleotides are TGTGCCAGCACCCTAGGGACTAGCGGCCGCCGCCAGCAGTACTTC.

This clone occurred a few times. The chain carries TRBV6-6 and TRBJ2-7; D is perhaps TRBD1 (5 bases). CDR3 size: 13 residues. The germline V and J ends were trimmed by 6 bases and 3 bases, with 12 bases remaining between them. CDR1 is MNHNY and CDR2 is SVGAGI in the germline V gene (reference sequence). CDR3 loop: CASSIGQDYEQYF. The CDR3 bases are TGTGCCAGCAGCATCGGACAAGACTACGAGCAGTACTTC.

J is TRBJ1-1 and V is TRBV10-1; unclear D gene. V was clipped by 8 bases and J by 10 bases, with 17 bases between them. CDR3 length: 12 amino acids. Germline CDR1 reads WNHNN; CDR2 reads SYGVQD (reference sequence). The DNA for the CDR3 is TGCGCCAGCCGCCCACCGACTAACGGAGCTTTCTTT. Its protein is CASRPPTNGAFF.

The chain is built from TRBV5-6 and TRBJ1-5, with a weak D call TRBD1 (6 bases). CDR3 size: 16 residues. V dropped 2 bases and J dropped 2 bases, with 14 bases sitting between them. Germline loops: CDR1 SGHDT, CDR2 YYEEEE. In nucleotides, the CDR3 is TGTGCCAGCAGCTTTGCTGGCGGGGGCGGCAATCAGCCCCAGCATTTT. Translation: CASSFAGGGGNQPQHF.

The genes are TRBV5-6 and TRBJ1-1, with 8 bases identical to TRBD1. The length of the CDR3 is 14 residues. The trim removed 5 bases at V and 3 bases at J, leaving 6 bases unmatched. Germline V gene lookup returns CDR1 SGHDT and CDR2 YYEEEE. The CDR3 nucleotides read TGTGCCAGCAGGGACAGGGTAAAGGACACTGAAGCTTTCTTT. Translated: CASRDRVKDTEAFF.

This clone has only a few counts. The rearrangement links TRBV7-9 to TRBJ1-2; TRBD1 might be the D (5 bases). Germline V gene lookup returns CDR1 SEHNR and CDR2 FQNEAQ (reference sequence). V lost 7 bases and J lost 2, with 14 bases in between. The CDR3 is made up of 14 amino acids. This chain's CDR3 is CASTSAGKNYGYTF. The CDR3 DNA is TGTGCCAGCACCTCGGCAGGGAAAAACTATGGCTACACCTTC.

This clone was seen just once. The J gene is TRBJ1-1, the V gene TRBV29-1; D gene uncertain. V gave up 7 bases and J gave up 5 bases, with 23 bases separating them. The CDR3 runs 15 residues. Germline V gene data show CDR1 as SQVTM and CDR2 as ANQGSEA. The CDR3, as DNA: TGCAGCGGCGGCGAGAGAGGGAGGGTAGAAACTGAAGCTTTCTTT. Translating it yields CSGGERGRVETEAFF.

The chain is built from TRBV5-4 and TRBJ2-5; perhaps TRBD1 as D (5 bases). The CDR3 is 13 amino acids. Trimming pared 4 bases from V and 0 bases from J, leaving 7 bases between. CDR1 is SGHNT and CDR2 is YYREEE in the germline V gene (reference sequence). The CDR3 protein is CASSLDNQETQYF. DNA for the CDR3: TGTGCCAGCAGCCTGGACAACCAAGAGACCCAGTACTTC.

This clone came up once. The chain has TRBV6-5 and TRBJ1-1; D perhaps matches TRBD1 (5 bases). CDR3 length: 15 amino acids. Germline-derived CDR1 and CDR2 are MNHEY and SVGAGI. The V gene lost 6 bases and the J gene lost 0 bases, with 14 bases spanning the gap. As DNA, the CDR3 is TGTGCCAGCAGCCTCTATTCGGGGGTGAACACTGAAGCTTTCTTT. It is translated as CASSLYSGVNTEAFF.

The gene calls are TRBV11-2 and TRBJ1-3; no definite D call. Germline-derived CDR1 and CDR2 are SGHAT and FQNNGV. Trimming took off 0 bases at V and 1 base at J, with 4 bases between the two ends. The CDR3 has 14 amino acids. CDR3 nucleotides: TGTGCCAGCAGCTTAGAGGCTTCTGGAAACACCATATATTTT. Translation gives CASSLEASGNTIYF.

The table lists this clone with a count of one. V gene TRBV5-1 combines with J gene TRBJ1-1; 7 nucleotides line up with TRBD1. Trimming cost V 2 bases and J 0 bases; bases outside gene matches: 4. Germline V lookup: CDR1 SGHRS, CDR2 YFSETQ. CDR3 size: 15 residues. DNA for the CDR3: TGCGCCAGCAGCTTCACCGGGACAGTGAACACTGAAGCTTTCTTT. It is translated as CASSFTGTVNTEAFF.

The rearrangement links TRBV4-2 to TRBJ2-7, with TRBD1 matching over 9 bases. After removal of 2 bases from V and 3 bases from J, the junction contained 5 bases not matched to a gene. The CDR3 has 15 amino acids. From germline, CDR1 is LGHNA and CDR2 YNFKEQ. As DNA, the CDR3 is TGTGCCAGCAGCCAAACAGGGGGCGGCAGCTACGAGCAGTACTTC. Its protein is CASSQTGGGSYEQYF.

The rearrangement uses TRBV2 and TRBJ1-5; perhaps TRBD1 as D (6 bases). Germline V gene data show CDR1 as SNHLY and CDR2 as FYNNEI. This CDR3 comprises 15 residues. Trimming cost V 7 bases and J 0 bases, with 13 bases left between them. The CDR3 region is CASTPTGYSNQPQHF. CDR3 nucleotides: TGTGCCAGCACCCCGACAGGTTATAGCAATCAGCCCCAGCATTTT. Looking up the rest from reference TRBV2 and TRBJ1-5 gives the full variable domain: EPEVTQTPSHQVTQMGQEVILRCVPISNHLYFYWYRQILGQKVEFLVSFYNNEISEKSEIFDDQFSVERPDGSNFTLKIRSTKLEDSAMYFCASTPTGYSNQPQHFGDGTRLSIL.

DNA of the CDR3: TGTGCCACCGGGACAGAAAGTTCACCCCTCCACTTT. Translated, it gives CATGTESSPLHF. The rearrangement links TRBV10-3 to TRBJ1-6, with 7 bases that match TRBD1. Germline CDR1 and CDR2: ENHRY and SYGVKD. The length of the CDR3 is 12 residues. The junction had 6 bases not matched to a gene; V was cut back by 10 bases and J by 9 bases.

This chain's CDR3 is CASIWTSGGGLEETQYF. For the CDR3, the DNA is TGTGCCAGCATATGGACTAGCGGGGGGGGTTTGGAAGAGACCCAGTACTTC. The V and J genes are TRBV6-9 and TRBJ2-5; TRBD2 matches at 15 bases. Germline loops: CDR1 MNHGY, CDR2 SVAAGI. CDR3 length: 17 residues. The V segment lost 7 bases and the J segment 3 bases; nucleotides outside the gene matches: 9.

The chain's CDR3 is CASSSITGTGNTEAFF. CDR3 coding DNA: TGTGCCAGCAGTTCGATCACCGGGACAGGGAACACTGAAGCTTTCTTT. J is TRBJ1-1 and V is TRBV6-5; 8 bases are a match to TRBD1. The V and J ends lost 4 bases and 1 base, in that order; junction bases with no gene match: 8. This CDR3 has 16 amino acids. The V gene's germline CDR1 is MNHEY and CDR2 SVGAGI.

J is TRBJ2-7 and V is TRBV11-2; 8 bases agree with TRBD2. V was pared by 5 bases and J by 1 base, with 7 bases of the junction left unmatched. Germline assignment: CDR1 SGHAT and CDR2 FQNNGV. This CDR3 comprises 15 residues. DNA for the CDR3: TGTGCCAGCAGCCAGCATAGCGGGATGTCCTACGAGCAGTACTTC. Its translation: CASSQHSGMSYEQYF.

V gene TRBV28 combines with J gene TRBJ2-3; 10 nucleotides match TRBD2. Germline V gene sequence: CDR1 MDHEN, CDR2 SYDVKM. J gave up 1 base and V 6 bases, and 4 bases lay outside the gene matches. The CDR3 extends over 15 amino acids. The CDR3 nucleotides read TGTGCCAGCAGCACCGGGACTAGCGGCACAGATACGCAGTATTTT. Residues: CASSTGTSGTDTQYF.

This clone showed up just once. The V call is TRBV19, the J call TRBJ1-1; 9 positions agree with TRBD1. The germline V gene has CDR1 LNHDA and CDR2 SQIVND (reference sequence). The CDR3 contains 14 residues. V was pared by 6 bases and J by 5 bases, with 7 bases of the junction left unmatched. The DNA for the CDR3 is TGTGCCAGTAGCTCGACAGGGGGTCGGACTGAAGCTTTCTTT. Amino acids: CASSSTGGRTEAFF.